This is a list of T cell receptor beta chains from one sample in a study of blood T cells in healthy people across ages. TCRdb used MiXCR to reprocess the 5' RACE reads, holding one entry per CDR3 protein. This table holds around 620,000 distinct CDR3 sequences, roughly 29% found once. The sample consisted of blood. Source of these receptors: a woman aged 70 to 79 in good health. Both conserved end residues are part of each CDR3. The D gene is left open where the match is weak. Clone size appears in some rows only: once, few, many, or a class for an expanded clone.

TRBV5-1	NA	TRBD1	TRBJ1-6	15	CASSSTGDGNSPLHF	TGCGCCAGCAGCTCGACAGGGGATGGTAATTCACCCCTCCACTTT
TRBV21-1	few	NA	TRBJ2-7	14	CASSARDRVGEQYF	TGTGCCAGCAGCGCCCGGGACAGGGTTGGGGAGCAGTACTTC
TRBV10-3	few	NA	TRBJ1-4	15	CAISQQDATNEKLFF	TGTGCCATCAGCCAACAGGACGCAACTAATGAAAAACTGTTTTTT
TRBV21-1	NA	NA	TRBJ2-5	14	CAGSKRAPQETQYF	TGTGCCGGCAGCAAACGGGCGCCCCAAGAGACCCAGTACTTC
TRBV4-3	few	NA	TRBJ2-3	15	CASSQDHGLTDTQYF	TGCGCCAGCAGCCAAGATCACGGGCTCACAGATACGCAGTATTTT
TRBV7-9	few	TRBD1	TRBJ2-5	16	CASSSGTGNLQETQYF	TGTGCCAGCAGCTCCGGGACAGGGAATCTCCAAGAGACCCAGTACTTC
TRBV11-1	NA	NA	TRBJ1-1	15	CASSSHLEQIAEAFF	TGTGCTAGCAGCTCCCACCTGGAACAAATCGCTGAAGCTTTCTTT
TRBV2	NA	TRBD1	TRBJ2-4	14	CAAAGGAPKNIQYF	TGTGCCGCGGCAGGGGGCGCACCTAAAAACATTCAGTACTTC
TRBV6-5	NA	TRBD1	TRBJ1-3	14	CACSRQGAGNTIYF	TGTGCCTGCAGTCGACAGGGCGCTGGAAACACCATATATTTT
TRBV24-1	few	NA	TRBJ2-6	15	CATSDTVSGANVLTF	TGTGCCACCAGTGACACCGTCTCTGGGGCCAACGTCCTGACTTTC
TRBV7-9	few	NA	TRBJ1-2	14	CASSKPQVTYGYTF	TGTGCCAGCAGCAAACCTCAGGTTACCTATGGCTACACCTTC
TRBV25-1	NA	NA	TRBJ2-3	15	CASSERPAGSDTQYF	TGTGCCAGCAGTGAACGGCCTGCGGGGTCAGATACGCAGTATTTT
TRBV29-1	few	TRBD1	TRBJ2-3	14	CSVVGTGLTDTQYF	TGCAGCGTTGTCGGGACAGGGCTCACAGATACGCAGTATTTT
TRBV20-1	NA	NA	TRBJ2-5	12	CSARRPPRTQYF	TGCAGTGCTAGAAGACCCCCAAGGACCCAGTACTTC
TRBV20-1	NA	NA	TRBJ2-1	14	CSARDRKSYNEQFF	TGCAGTGCTAGAGACAGGAAGTCCTACAATGAGCAGTTCTTC